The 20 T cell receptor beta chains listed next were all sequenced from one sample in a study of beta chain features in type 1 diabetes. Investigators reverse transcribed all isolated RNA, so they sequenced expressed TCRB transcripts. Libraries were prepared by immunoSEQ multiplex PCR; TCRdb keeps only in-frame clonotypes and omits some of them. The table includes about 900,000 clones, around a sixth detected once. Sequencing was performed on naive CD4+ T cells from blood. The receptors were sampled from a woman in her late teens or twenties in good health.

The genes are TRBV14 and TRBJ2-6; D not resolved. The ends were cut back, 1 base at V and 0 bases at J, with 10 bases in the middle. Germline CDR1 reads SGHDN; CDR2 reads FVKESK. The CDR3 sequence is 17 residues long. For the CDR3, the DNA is TGTGCCAGCAGCCAAGGATTCAGGAGCTCTGGGGCCAACGTCCTGACTTTC. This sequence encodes CASSQGFRSSGANVLTF.

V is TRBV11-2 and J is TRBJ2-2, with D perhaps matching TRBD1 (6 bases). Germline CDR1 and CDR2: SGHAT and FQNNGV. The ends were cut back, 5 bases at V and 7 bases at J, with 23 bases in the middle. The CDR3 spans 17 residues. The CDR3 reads CASSTLLGAGRGGELFF. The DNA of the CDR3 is TGTGCCAGCAGCACCCTCCTGGGCGCGGGCAGGGGCGGGGAGCTGTTTTTT.

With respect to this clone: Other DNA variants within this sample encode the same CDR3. The CDR3: CASSTGPNTGELFF. The CDR3 bases are TGTGCCAGTAGTACAGGACCTAACACCGGGGAGCTGTTTTTT. The chain combines TRBV19 with TRBJ2-2, with D unresolved. This CDR3 has 14 residues. Trimming removed 4 bases at V and 2 bases at J, with 8 bases between. Germline V gene sequence: CDR1 LNHDA, CDR2 SQIVND (reference sequence).

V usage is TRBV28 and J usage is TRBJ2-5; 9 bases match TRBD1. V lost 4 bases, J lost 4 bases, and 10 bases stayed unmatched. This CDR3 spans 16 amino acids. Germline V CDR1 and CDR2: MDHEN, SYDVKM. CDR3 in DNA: TGTGCCAGCAGTTCCCATTCGGGGACAGGGAGAGAGACCCAGTACTTC. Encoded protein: CASSSHSGTGRETQYF. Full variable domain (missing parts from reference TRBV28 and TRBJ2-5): DVKVTQSSRYLVKRTGEKVFLECVQDMDHENMFWYRQDPGLGLRLIYFSYDVKMKEKGDIPEGYSVSREKKERFSLILESASTNQTSMYLCASSSHSGTGRETQYFGPGTRLLVL.

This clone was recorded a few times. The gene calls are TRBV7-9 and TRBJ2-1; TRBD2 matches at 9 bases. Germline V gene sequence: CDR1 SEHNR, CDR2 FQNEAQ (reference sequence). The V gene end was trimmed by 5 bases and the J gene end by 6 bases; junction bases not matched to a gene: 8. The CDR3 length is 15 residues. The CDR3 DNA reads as TGTGCCAGCAGCCCCCCAGGGACTAGCAGCAATGAGCAGTTCTTC. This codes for CASSPPGTSSNEQFF.

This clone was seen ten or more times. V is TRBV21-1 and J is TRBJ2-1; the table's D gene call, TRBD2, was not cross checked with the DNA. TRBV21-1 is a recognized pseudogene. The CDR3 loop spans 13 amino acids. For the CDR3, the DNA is TGTGCCAGCCCACTAGCGTATGGGAATGAGCAGTTCTTC. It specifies CASPLAYGNEQFF.

The CDR3 nucleotides read TGTGCCAGCAGCCACACCGGGACAACATTCTACGAGCAGTACTTC. It is translated as CASSHTGTTFYEQYF. The chain employs TRBV14 and TRBJ2-7; weak D call: TRBD1 (6 bases). V was pared by 3 bases and J by 3 bases, with 15 bases between. The CDR3 covers 15 residues. CDR1 and CDR2 from the germline V gene are SGHDN and FVKESK.

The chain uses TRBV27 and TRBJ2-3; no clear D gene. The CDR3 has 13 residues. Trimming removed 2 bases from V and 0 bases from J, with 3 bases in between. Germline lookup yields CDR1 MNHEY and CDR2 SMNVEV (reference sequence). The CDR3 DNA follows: TGTGCCAGCAGTTTAGGCAGCACAGATACGCAGTATTTT. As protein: CASSLGSTDTQYF.

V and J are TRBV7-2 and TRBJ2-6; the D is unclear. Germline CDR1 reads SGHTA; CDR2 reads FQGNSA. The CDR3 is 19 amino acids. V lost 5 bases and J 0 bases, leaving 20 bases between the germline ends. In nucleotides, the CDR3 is TGTGCCAGCAGCAGTTTAACTGGGGATATACTCTCTGGGGCCAACGTCCTGACTTTC. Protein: CASSSLTGDILSGANVLTF.

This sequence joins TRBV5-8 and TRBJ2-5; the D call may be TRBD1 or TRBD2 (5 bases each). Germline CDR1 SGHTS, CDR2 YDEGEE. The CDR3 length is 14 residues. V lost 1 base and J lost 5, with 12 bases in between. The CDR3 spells CASSLFGAAETQYF. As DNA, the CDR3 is TGTGCCAGCAGCTTGTTCGGGGCGGCTGAGACCCAGTACTTC.

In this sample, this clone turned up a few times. The CDR3, as DNA: TGTGCCAGCAGTTTAAGTGGGACCACCGGGGAGCTGTTTTTT. As protein: CASSLSGTTGELFF. The chain combines TRBV28 with TRBJ2-2; D is perhaps TRBD1 or TRBD2 (5 bases each). Germline loops: CDR1 MDHEN, CDR2 SYDVKM. Deletions cut 2 bases from V and 4 bases from J, with 8 bases between. This CDR3 is 14 amino acids long.

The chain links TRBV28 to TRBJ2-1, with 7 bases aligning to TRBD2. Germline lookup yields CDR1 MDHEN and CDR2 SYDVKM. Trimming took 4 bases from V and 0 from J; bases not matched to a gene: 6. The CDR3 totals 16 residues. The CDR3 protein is CASSSPGLSSYNEQFF. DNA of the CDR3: TGTGCCAGCAGTTCTCCGGGACTAAGCTCCTACAATGAGCAGTTCTTC.

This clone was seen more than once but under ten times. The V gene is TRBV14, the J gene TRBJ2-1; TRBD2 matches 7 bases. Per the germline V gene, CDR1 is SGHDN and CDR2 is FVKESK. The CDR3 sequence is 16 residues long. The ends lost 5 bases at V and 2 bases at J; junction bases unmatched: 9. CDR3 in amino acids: CASSAGSSGTYNEQFF. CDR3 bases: TGTGCCAGCAGCGCAGGCTCCAGCGGGACCTACAATGAGCAGTTCTTC.

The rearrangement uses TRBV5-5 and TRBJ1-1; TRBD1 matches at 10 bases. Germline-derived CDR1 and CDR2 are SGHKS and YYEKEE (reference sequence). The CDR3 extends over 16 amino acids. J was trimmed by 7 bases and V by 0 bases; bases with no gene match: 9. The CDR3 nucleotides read TGTGCCAGCAGCTTGGGACAGGGGGCAACGAAGAATGAAGCTTTCTTT. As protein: CASSLGQGATKNEAFF.

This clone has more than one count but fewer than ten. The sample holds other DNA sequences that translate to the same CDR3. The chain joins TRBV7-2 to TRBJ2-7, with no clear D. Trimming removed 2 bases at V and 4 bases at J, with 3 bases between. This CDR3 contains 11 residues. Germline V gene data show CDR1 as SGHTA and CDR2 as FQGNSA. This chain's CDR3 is CASSLSYEQYF. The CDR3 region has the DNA TGTGCCAGCAGCTTATCGTACGAGCAGTACTTC.

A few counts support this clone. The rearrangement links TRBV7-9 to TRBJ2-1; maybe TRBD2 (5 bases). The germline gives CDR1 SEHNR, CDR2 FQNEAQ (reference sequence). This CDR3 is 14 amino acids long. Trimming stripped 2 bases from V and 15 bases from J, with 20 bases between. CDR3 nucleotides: TGTGCCAGCAGCTTACCTCAGGAGTTTAGGACTCCGTTCTTC. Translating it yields CASSLPQEFRTPFF.

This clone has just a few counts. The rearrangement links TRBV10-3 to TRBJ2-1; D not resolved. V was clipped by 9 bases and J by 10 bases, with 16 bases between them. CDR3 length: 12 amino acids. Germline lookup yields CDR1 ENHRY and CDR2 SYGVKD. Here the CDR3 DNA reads TGTGCCATTCGGACCCCGCTGGACGAGCAGTTCTTC. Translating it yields CAIRTPLDEQFF.

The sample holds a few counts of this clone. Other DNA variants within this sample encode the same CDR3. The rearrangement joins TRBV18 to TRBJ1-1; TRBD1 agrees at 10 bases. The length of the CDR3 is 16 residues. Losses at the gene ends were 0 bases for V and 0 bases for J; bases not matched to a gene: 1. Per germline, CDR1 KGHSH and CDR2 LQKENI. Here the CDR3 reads CASSPPGTGVNTEAFF. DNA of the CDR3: TGTGCCAGCTCACCACCCGGGACAGGGGTGAACACTGAAGCTTTCTTT.

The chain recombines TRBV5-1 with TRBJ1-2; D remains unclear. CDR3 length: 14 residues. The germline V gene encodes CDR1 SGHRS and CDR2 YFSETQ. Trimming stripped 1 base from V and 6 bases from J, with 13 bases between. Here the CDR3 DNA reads TGCGCCAGCAGCTTGTTTGCGAGCCAGAATGGCTACACCTTC. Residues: CASSLFASQNGYTF.

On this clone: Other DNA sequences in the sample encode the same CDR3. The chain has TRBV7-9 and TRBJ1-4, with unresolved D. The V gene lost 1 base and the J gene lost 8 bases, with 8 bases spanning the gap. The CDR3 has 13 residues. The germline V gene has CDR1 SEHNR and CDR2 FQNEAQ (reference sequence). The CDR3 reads CASSLVSSEKLFF. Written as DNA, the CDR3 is TGTGCCAGCAGCTTAGTTTCTTCGGAAAAACTGTTTTTT.